These 23 T cell receptor beta chains originate from one sample sequenced in a study of cytomegalovirus exposure and HLA in healthy donors. Primers for the PCR totalled 60 Vbeta and 13 Jbeta. Produced via immunoSEQ multiplex PCR; TCRdb's table is partial and in-frame only. Of fewer than 110,000 clones in the sample, 85% are singletons; the top ten hold around 3.9%. The specimen was PBMCs. The receptors were sampled from a young man in good health and CMV-seronegative.

This sequence joins TRBV4-1 and TRBJ1-4; D perhaps matches TRBD1 (6 bases). V was pared by 2 bases and J by 2 bases, with 9 bases between. The CDR3 runs 15 residues. Germline values: CDR1 MGHRA, CDR2 YSYEKL. The CDR3 spells CASSQKGQTNEKLFF. In DNA, the CDR3 is TGCGCCAGCAGCCAAAAAGGACAGACTAATGAAAAACTGTTTTTT.

The rearrangement uses TRBV6-5 and TRBJ1-1, with 9 bases fitting TRBD1. With 6 bases clipped from V and 1 base from J, the junction kept 3 bases outside the gene matches. This CDR3 region has 14 residues. CDR1 is MNHEY and CDR2 is SVGAGI in the germline V gene. The CDR3 nucleotides read TGTGCCAGCAGATTGGGACAGGGGAACACTGAAGCTTTCTTT. Its translation: CASRLGQGNTEAFF.

This clone showed up just once. Here the CDR3 DNA reads TGCGCCAGCAGCTCCGTACCACAGGTTCTTAGCACAGATACGCAGTATTTT. It encodes CASSSVPQVLSTDTQYF. The chain links TRBV5-1 to TRBJ2-3, with a possible D match to TRBD1 (5 bases). V gave up 3 bases and J gave up 0 bases, with 17 bases separating them. The CDR3 runs 17 residues. The V gene's germline CDR1 is SGHRS and CDR2 YFSETQ. The entire variable domain, with the rest obtained from reference TRBV5-1 and TRBJ2-3, is as follows: KAGVTQTPRYLIKTRGQQVTLSCSPISGHRSVSWYQQTPGQGLQFLFEYFSETQRNKGNFPGRFSGRQFSNSRSEMNVSTLELGDSALYLCASSSVPQVLSTDTQYFGPGTRLTVL.

The chain uses TRBV2 and TRBJ2-1, with 9 bases aligning to TRBD1. With V trimmed by 8 bases and J by 1 base, 3 bases remained unmatched. Germline CDR1 is SNHLY and CDR2 is FYNNEI. The CDR3 length is 14 residues. The CDR3 nucleotides read TGTGCCAGCCCGGACAGGGGATCCTACAATGAGCAGTTCTTC. This codes for CASPDRGSYNEQFF.

V is TRBV27 and J is TRBJ2-7, with 7 bases identical to TRBD2. The CDR3 extends over 15 amino acids. The V and J ends lost 2 bases and 4 bases, in that order; junction bases with no gene match: 8. Germline assignment: CDR1 MNHEY and CDR2 SMNVEV (reference sequence). The CDR3 sequence: CASSLNRRDYYEQYF. CDR3 nucleotide sequence: TGTGCCAGCAGTTTAAACAGGAGGGACTATTACGAGCAGTACTTC.

V usage is TRBV7-2 and J usage is TRBJ2-7; 9 positions agree with TRBD2. CDR1 is SGHTA, CDR2 FQGNSA, per germline. After removal of 5 bases from V and 4 bases from J, the junction contained 6 bases not matched to a gene. This CDR3 comprises 14 residues. CDR3 DNA sequence: TGTGCCAGCAGCACCGGGACTAGCCTATACGAGCAGTACTTC. It encodes CASSTGTSLYEQYF.

This sequence joins TRBV5-1 and TRBJ1-1, with TRBD1 identical over 7 bases. CDR1 SGHRS and CDR2 YFSETQ come from the germline V gene. CDR3 size: 11 residues. Trimming cost V 3 bases and J 8 bases; bases outside gene matches: 1. Here the CDR3 reads CASSWGQEAFF. As DNA, the CDR3 is TGCGCCAGCAGCTGGGGACAGGAAGCTTTCTTT.

The genes are TRBV28 and TRBJ1-4; D may be TRBD1 (6 bases). From germline, CDR1 is MDHEN and CDR2 SYDVKM. V was trimmed by 2 bases and J by 0 bases, leaving 13 bases between them. The CDR3 covers 17 residues. CDR3: CASSLGRTAATNEKLFF. The CDR3 nucleotides are TGTGCCAGCAGTTTAGGTCGGACAGCTGCAACTAATGAAAAACTGTTTTTT.

In its sample, this clone was seen once. The rearrangement links TRBV30 to TRBJ1-1, with a possible D match to TRBD1 (6 bases). Per germline, CDR1 GTSNPN and CDR2 SVGIG (reference sequence). The CDR3 length is 14 residues. V lost 0 bases and J 6 bases, leaving 14 bases between the germline ends. The CDR3 reads CAWSVQGPKAEAFF. The CDR3 DNA reads as TGTGCCTGGAGTGTCCAGGGGCCAAAGGCTGAAGCTTTCTTT.

This clone was counted a single time. This rearrangement joins TRBV9 to TRBJ2-1; 9 nucleotides match TRBD2. Germline trimming cut 0 bases from V and 2 bases from J; bases unmatched to any gene: 6. The CDR3 covers 17 residues. Per the germline V gene, CDR1 is SGDLS and CDR2 is YYNGEE. Written as DNA, the CDR3 is TGTGCCAGCAGCGTAGGAGGCGGGAGGGGCCCCTACAATGAGCAGTTCTTC. Translated: CASSVGGGRGPYNEQFF.

This clone came up once. The chain employs TRBV30 and TRBJ2-7, with D maybe TRBD1 (5 bases). V was shortened by 0 bases and J by 2 bases, with 14 bases between the two germline ends. The CDR3 is made up of 15 amino acids. Germline CDR1 GTSNPN, CDR2 SVGIG (reference sequence). The CDR3 reads CAWSVPRASTYEQYF. The CDR3 bases are TGTGCCTGGAGTGTACCCAGGGCGTCGACCTACGAGCAGTACTTC.

The V and J genes are TRBV7-9 and TRBJ1-4; D gene ambiguous. The CDR3 consists of 15 residues. V was pared by 6 bases and J by 2 bases, with 13 bases between. Germline V gives CDR1 SEHNR, CDR2 FQNEAQ (reference sequence). The DNA for the CDR3 is TGTGCCAGCAGACAGACGGGAGGGACTAATGAAAAACTGTTTTTT. This translates into CASRQTGGTNEKLFF.

V and J are TRBV5-1 and TRBJ2-7, with TRBD1 as a possible D gene (6 bases). Germline CDR1 and CDR2: SGHRS and YFSETQ. Trimming took 5 bases from V and 2 from J, leaving 11 bases between them. The length of the CDR3 is 13 residues. In DNA form, the CDR3 reads TGCGCCAGCAGTACAGGGTTTCCCTACGAGCAGTACTTC. Residues: CASSTGFPYEQYF.

This chain joins TRBV4-1 and TRBJ2-1; 8 bases match TRBD2. V was pared by 1 base and J by 4 bases, with 6 bases of the junction left unmatched. CDR3 length: 16 residues. Germline V gene data show CDR1 as MGHRA and CDR2 as YSYEKL. The CDR3 DNA is TGCGCCAGCAGCCAAGTAGCGGGGAATCCTTACAATGAGCAGTTCTTC. Protein: CASSQVAGNPYNEQFF.

V usage is TRBV7-9 and J usage is TRBJ2-5; no clear D. Trimming took 0 bases from V and 5 from J, leaving 7 bases between them. Germline V lookup: CDR1 SEHNR, CDR2 FQNEAQ (reference sequence). The CDR3 length is 13 residues. The DNA of the CDR3 is TGTGCCAGCAGCTTAGCAGCGAGTGAGACCCAGTACTTC. Its translation is CASSLAASETQYF.

V and J are TRBV6-4 and TRBJ2-2; D is undetermined. V shed 3 bases and J shed 5 bases, with 7 bases lying between them. The CDR3 covers 13 residues. Germline V gene lookup returns CDR1 MRHNA and CDR2 SNTAGT. The DNA for the CDR3 is TGTGCCAGCAGTGAGGCTAGTACCGGGGAGCTGTTTTTT. Its protein is CASSEASTGELFF.

This clone was observed a single time. The V and J genes are TRBV4-3 and TRBJ2-7; D is perhaps TRBD2 (5 bases). Between the trimmed V and J ends, which lost 0 bases and 5 bases, there was a span of 20 bases. This CDR3 is 17 amino acids long. Germline V gene lookup returns CDR1 LGHNA and CDR2 YSLEER. The CDR3 nucleotides read TGCGCCAGCAGCCAAGAGTCGAGAAGCGGAGAGGCAGACGAGCAGTACTTC. Its protein is CASSQESRSGEADEQYF.

The J gene is TRBJ2-1, the V gene TRBV27, with D perhaps matching TRBD1 (5 bases). The CDR3 covers 15 residues. The V end was cut by 3 bases, the J end by 8 bases, with 17 bases between. Germline V gene sequence: CDR1 MNHEY, CDR2 SMNVEV (reference sequence). This CDR3 reads CASSFFETEDDEQFF. In nucleotides, the CDR3 is TGTGCCAGCAGTTTCTTTGAGACAGAGGACGATGAGCAGTTCTTC.

The chain recombines TRBV5-4 with TRBJ2-3, with 11 bases lining up with TRBD2. The CDR3 length is 17 residues. The germline V gene encodes CDR1 SGHNT and CDR2 YYREEE (reference sequence). Unmatched junction bases numbered 7, after V lost 4 bases and J lost 0 bases. CDR3 DNA sequence: TGTGCCAGCAGCCAACTAGCGGGAGCCTTTAGCACAGATACGCAGTATTTT. This gives the protein CASSQLAGAFSTDTQYF.

This chain joins TRBV11-2 and TRBJ2-7; D gene ambiguous. The CDR3 has 15 residues. Germline V gene sequence: CDR1 SGHAT, CDR2 FQNNGV. The V gene lost 1 base and the J gene lost 0 bases, with 10 bases spanning the gap. The DNA for the CDR3 is TGTGCCAGCAGCTTAGCCCCAGACATCTCCTACGAGCAGTACTTC. It is translated as CASSLAPDISYEQYF.

V and J are TRBV6-5 and TRBJ2-1, with TRBD2 matching 12 bases. The V gene end was trimmed by 6 bases and the J gene end by 4 bases; junction bases not matched to a gene: 4. The CDR3 runs to 15 residues. Looked up from germline, CDR1 is MNHEY and CDR2 is SVGAGI. In DNA, the CDR3 is TGTGCCAGCAGCCCAGGACTAGCGGGATACAATGAGCAGTTCTTC. Its translation is CASSPGLAGYNEQFF.

The V gene is TRBV29-1, the J gene TRBJ2-2, with 9 bases lining up with TRBD2. V gave up 6 bases and J gave up 4 bases; unmatched junction bases: 12. CDR1 SQVTM and CDR2 ANQGSEA come from the germline V gene. This CDR3 region has 16 residues. CDR3 sequence: CSVGTSSGSGTGELFF. The CDR3 DNA sequence: TGCAGCGTAGGAACTAGTAGCGGGAGCGGCACCGGGGAGCTGTTTTTT.

This clone has only one observation. The V gene is TRBV10-3, the J gene TRBJ2-1; 14 bases map to TRBD2. Germline loops: CDR1 ENHRY, CDR2 SYGVKD. The CDR3 loop spans 17 amino acids. The trim removed 0 bases at V and 9 bases at J, leaving 7 bases unmatched. The chain's CDR3 is CAISESVGLAGGIEQFF. CDR3 in DNA: TGTGCCATCAGTGAGTCAGTAGGACTAGCGGGAGGAATTGAGCAGTTCTTC.